The 19 T cell receptor beta chains in this list originate from one sample, sequenced in a study of sequential checkpoint blockade in melanoma. The protocol was immunoSEQ multiplex PCR, while the TCRdb copy is restricted to in-frame clones and leaves out a portion. The table shows over 15,000 clones, with roughly 71% occurring only once. Treatment: randomized to nivolumab then ipilimumab (arm A) or the reverse (arm B). Here the sequenced sample was CD8+ T cells sorted from blood (inferred from file names), taken from a patient given nivolumab and ipilimumab in sequence. The receptor source for this set is a human donor with melanoma.

This clone was seen more than once but under ten times. The V gene is TRBV27, the J gene TRBJ1-4, with 7 nucleotides matching TRBD1. The length of the CDR3 is 18 residues. The germline V gene has CDR1 MNHEY and CDR2 SMNVEV (reference sequence). Losses at the gene ends were 5 bases for V and 6 bases for J; bases not matched to a gene: 18. The CDR3 sequence is CASSLRQGRHPRDEKLFF. The CDR3 region has the DNA TGTGCCAGCAGTCTTCGACAGGGAAGGCACCCCCGCGATGAAAAACTGTTTTTT.

This chain connects TRBV28 to TRBJ2-7; unclear D gene. This CDR3 has 14 residues. V was clipped by 3 bases and J by 3 bases, with 12 bases between them. CDR1 is MDHEN and CDR2 is SYDVKM in the germline V gene. CDR3 sequence reads: CASSFITAHYEQYF. Here the CDR3 DNA reads TGTGCCAGCAGTTTTATCACTGCGCACTACGAGCAGTACTTC.

This clone was observed a few times. The chain uses TRBV10-3 and TRBJ1-1; D gene ambiguous. The CDR3 covers 13 residues. V was cut by 5 bases and J by 4 bases, with 11 bases left in between. Per the germline V gene, CDR1 is ENHRY and CDR2 is SYGVKD. The CDR3, as DNA: TGTGCCATCAGTTCAGTGGAGGGCACTGAAGCTTTCTTT. Amino acid sequence: CAISSVEGTEAFF.

The rearrangement joins TRBV9 to TRBJ2-5; tentatively, D is TRBD1 (8 bases). The CDR3 consists of 14 residues. V was clipped by 3 bases and J by 4 bases, with 13 bases between them. Germline CDR1 reads SGDLS; CDR2 reads YYNGEE. The CDR3, as DNA: TGTGCCAGCAGCGCTACAGGGGGGGGAGAGACCCAGTACTTC. The encoded protein is CASSATGGGETQYF. Combining the CDR3 with reference TRBV9 and TRBJ2-5 gives the whole variable domain DSGVTQTPKHLITATGQRVTLRCSPRSGDLSVYWYQQSLDQGLQFLIQYYNGEERAKGNILERFSAQQFPDLHSELNLSSLELGDSALYFCASSATGGGETQYFGPGTRLLVL.

This clone was seen a handful of times. The chain carries TRBV4-2 and TRBJ1-1; 7 bases agree with TRBD1. With V trimmed by 5 bases and J by 1 base, 4 bases remained unmatched. CDR1 LGHNA and CDR2 YNFKEQ come from the germline V gene. This CDR3 is 14 amino acids long. CDR3: CASSAGGWNTEAFF. CDR3 DNA sequence: TGTGCCAGCAGCGCAGGGGGTTGGAACACTGAAGCTTTCTTT.

With respect to this clone: The junction departs from germline at one end; a sequencing error may be responsible. This rearrangement joins TRBV19 to TRBJ1-5; perhaps TRBD1 as D (5 bases). The CDR3 spans 13 residues. The germline CDR1 and CDR2 sequences are LNHDA and SQIVND (reference sequence). The CDR3 DNA reads as TGTGCCAGTAGTATAGGGGGCAATCAGCTCCAGCATTTT. This codes for CASSIGGNQLQHF.

This sequence joins TRBV5-6 and TRBJ2-5; 8 nucleotides line up with TRBD2. Unmatched junction bases numbered 11, after V lost 7 bases and J lost 0 bases. This CDR3 has 16 amino acids. Looked up from germline, CDR1 is SGHDT and CDR2 is YYEEEE. The CDR3 here is CASCYGRGAYQETQYF. The DNA of the CDR3 is TGTGCCAGCTGTTATGGGCGGGGGGCGTACCAAGAGACCCAGTACTTC.

This chain uses TRBV7-9 with TRBJ1-6; D not resolved. This CDR3 has 15 amino acids. The V end was cut by 1 base, the J end by 3 bases, with 7 bases between. Germline loops: CDR1 SEHNR, CDR2 FQNEAQ (reference sequence). CDR3 sequence reads: CASSLDSIYNSPLHF. Written as DNA, the CDR3 is TGTGCCAGCAGCTTAGACAGCATCTATAATTCACCCCTCCACTTT.

This chain joins TRBV9 and TRBJ2-7, with TRBD1 matching over 7 bases. Germline-derived CDR1 and CDR2 are SGDLS and YYNGEE. The ends lost 4 bases at V and 2 bases at J; junction bases unmatched: 6. This CDR3 spans 14 amino acids. CDR3 sequence: CASSPLQGTYEQYF. In nucleotides, the CDR3 is TGTGCCAGCAGCCCATTACAGGGGACCTACGAGCAGTACTTC.

This chain uses TRBV21-1 with TRBJ1-2; the table assigns TRBD1, which was not confirmed against the DNA. TRBV21-1 is a listed pseudogene. CDR3 size: 18 residues. CDR3 residues: CASSKVRQGDRSNYGYTF. In nucleotides, the CDR3 is TGTGCCAGCAGCAAAGTGCGTCAGGGGGACAGATCTAACTATGGCTACACCTTC.

The gene calls are TRBV7-9 and TRBJ1-5; 9 bases align to TRBD1. Losses at the gene ends were 3 bases for V and 6 bases for J; bases not matched to a gene: 9. CDR1 is SEHNR and CDR2 is FQNEAQ in the germline V gene (reference sequence). CDR3 length: 16 amino acids. CDR3 DNA: TGTGCCAGCAGCTTTCGGACAGGGGACGGTCCTCAGCCCCAGCATTTT. This encodes CASSFRTGDGPQPQHF.

This clone was counted a single time. V and J are TRBV30 and TRBJ1-6; D gene uncertain. The CDR3 consists of 15 residues. Per germline, CDR1 GTSNPN and CDR2 SVGIG (reference sequence). V was shortened by 2 bases and J by 0 bases, with 8 bases between the two germline ends. This CDR3 is CAWSRYGSYNSPLHF. DNA of the CDR3: TGTGCCTGGAGTCGCTACGGCTCCTATAATTCACCCCTCCACTTT.

The chain couples TRBV27 to TRBJ2-1, with D unclear. Germline V gives CDR1 MNHEY, CDR2 SMNVEV (reference sequence). This CDR3 is built from 12 residues. Deletions cut 6 bases from V and 0 bases from J, with 3 bases between. In nucleotides, the CDR3 is TGTGCCAGCAGGAGCTCCTACAATGAGCAGTTCTTC. Its translation: CASRSSYNEQFF.

The chain joins TRBV29-1 to TRBJ2-2; TRBD1 matches at 10 bases. This CDR3 is built from 14 residues. J was trimmed by 6 bases and V by 7 bases; bases with no gene match: 8. Germline CDR1 is SQVTM and CDR2 is ANQGSEA. This CDR3 is CSATGGAGAGELFF. CDR3 nucleotide sequence: TGCAGCGCGACAGGGGGCGCCGGGGCCGGGGAGCTGTTTTTT.

This chain uses TRBV11-2 with TRBJ2-7; 10 bases align to TRBD2. The V gene end was trimmed by 3 bases and the J gene end by 4 bases; junction bases not matched to a gene: 3. The CDR3 is 14 residues long. CDR1 SGHAT and CDR2 FQNNGV come from the germline V gene. This CDR3 reads CASSLASGGYEQYF. As DNA, the CDR3 is TGTGCCAGCAGCTTGGCTAGCGGGGGATACGAGCAGTACTTC.

Within the sample, this clone is medium-sized. The V gene is TRBV5-4, the J gene TRBJ2-4, with no clear D. The CDR3 is 12 amino acids. V was clipped by 0 bases and J by 8 bases, with 6 bases between them. The germline V gene encodes CDR1 SGHNT and CDR2 YYREEE (reference sequence). CDR3 sequence reads: CASSLGTDIQYF. The CDR3 DNA reads as TGTGCCAGCAGCTTGGGAACGGACATTCAGTACTTC.

As concerns this clone: The junction shows a germline mismatch at one end, possibly a read error. This rearrangement joins TRBV4-1 to TRBJ2-2, with 7 nucleotides matching TRBD1. The CDR3 sequence is 15 residues long. The germline V gene encodes CDR1 MGHRA and CDR2 YSYEKL. CDR3: CASLSRQGRSGELFF. The CDR3 DNA is TGTGCCAGCCTTTCTCGACAGGGCCGATCCGGGGAGCTGTTTTTT.

This clone was seen a few times. This rearrangement joins TRBV7-9 to TRBJ2-1; the D is unclear. The V end was cut by 4 bases, the J end by 6 bases, with 19 bases between. The germline V gene has CDR1 SEHNR and CDR2 FQNEAQ (reference sequence). The CDR3 consists of 16 residues. For the CDR3, the DNA is TGTGCCAGCAGCTCCCCCGCGGCCCCACCCTTCAATGAGCAGTTCTTC. It is translated as CASSSPAAPPFNEQFF.

The chain has TRBV2 and TRBJ2-3; 10 bases agree with TRBD1. The trim removed 3 bases at V and 2 bases at J, leaving 2 bases unmatched. Germline loops: CDR1 SNHLY, CDR2 FYNNEI. The length of the CDR3 is 15 residues. CDR3 in DNA: TGTGCCAGCAGTGAGGGACAGGGGAACACAGATACGCAGTATTTT. Residues: CASSEGQGNTDTQYF.